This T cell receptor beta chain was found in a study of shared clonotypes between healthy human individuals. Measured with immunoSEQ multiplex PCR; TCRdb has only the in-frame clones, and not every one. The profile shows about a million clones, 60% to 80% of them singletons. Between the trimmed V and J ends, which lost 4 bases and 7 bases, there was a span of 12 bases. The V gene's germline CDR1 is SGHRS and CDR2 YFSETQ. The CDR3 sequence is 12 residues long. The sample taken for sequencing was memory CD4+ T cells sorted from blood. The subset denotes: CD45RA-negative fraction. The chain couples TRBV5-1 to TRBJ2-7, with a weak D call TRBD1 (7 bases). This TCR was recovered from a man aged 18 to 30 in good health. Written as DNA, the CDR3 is TGCGCCAGCAGCCGGCAGGGGGGTGAGCAGTACTTC. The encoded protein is CASSRQGGEQYF.